This TCR beta chain was recovered during a study of blood T cell repertoires in COVID-19. Study context: COVID-19 samples collected from the United States, Italy and Spain covered acute and convalescent phases.

Assay: immunoSEQ multiplex PCR; the TCRdb copy retains only in-frame clones and omits some. The table records nearly 200,000 clones, over 75% of them present only once. Trimming took 0 bases from V and 8 from J, leaving 14 bases between them. Germline loops: CDR1 SGDLS, CDR2 YYNGEE. CDR3 length equals 15 residues. V gene TRBV9 combines with J gene TRBJ1-4; D uncertain. Sequenced input: peripheral blood. This receptor was identified in a woman aged 40 to 50 who had recovered from COVID-19. The CDR3 is CASSVDPSTGEKLFF. CDR3 DNA sequence: TGTGCCAGCAGCGTAGATCCGTCGACGGGGGAAAAACTGTTTTTT.